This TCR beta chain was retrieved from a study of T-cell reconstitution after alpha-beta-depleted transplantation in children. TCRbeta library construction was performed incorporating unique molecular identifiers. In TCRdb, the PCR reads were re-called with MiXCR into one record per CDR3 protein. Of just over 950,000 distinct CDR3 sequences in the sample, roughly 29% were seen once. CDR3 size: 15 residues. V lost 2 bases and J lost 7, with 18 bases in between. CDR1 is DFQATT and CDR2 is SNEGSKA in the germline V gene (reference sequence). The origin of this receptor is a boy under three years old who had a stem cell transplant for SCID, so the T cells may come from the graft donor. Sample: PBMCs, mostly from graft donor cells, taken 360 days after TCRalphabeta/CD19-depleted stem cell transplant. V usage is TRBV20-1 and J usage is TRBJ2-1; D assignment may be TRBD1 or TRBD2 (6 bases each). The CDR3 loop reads CSARHGGTGQNEQFF. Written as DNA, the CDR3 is TGCAGTGCTAGACATGGGGGGACTGGACAGAATGAGCAGTTCTTC.